Listed below are T cell receptor beta chains from one sample, sequenced in a study of T cell repertoires in cytomegalovirus infection. Each CDR3 protein is one row after TCRdb ran MiXCR on the reads. Among 55,000 to 70,000 distinct CDR3 sequences, around 21% were seen once, and the ten largest hold over 70%. These receptors' antigens are unknown. The specimen was PBMCs, sequenced either directly or after in vitro stimulation (not recorded which). The receptors shown here come from a human donor in good health (CMV status not recorded). Some clones in this sample may be carry-over from other donors' samples. The CDR3 runs from the conserved cysteine through the conserved F or W. D genes are given only for firm matches. Where a row states a size, it is once, few, many or the class of an expanded clone; other rows omit it.

V gene	D gene	clone size	J gene	CDR3 DNA	CDR3 protein
TRBV20-1	-	-	TRBJ1-6	TGCAGTGCTCGGGCAGATAATTCACCCCTCCACTTT	CSARADNSPLHF
TRBV7-9	TRBD2	medium-sized	TRBJ2-5	TGTGCCAGCAGCTACACTAGCGTTGAGAGTACCCAGTACTTC	CASSYTSVESTQYF
TRBV24-1	TRBD2	-	TRBJ2-1	TGTGCCACCAGTGGGGTGAGCGGGAAGAGTGGATCCTACAATGAGCAGTTCTTC	CATSGVSGKSGSYNEQFF
TRBV14	-	few	TRBJ2-7	TGTGCCAGCAGTGGGCAGGGGATCTTGGACTCCTACGAGCAGTACTTC	CASSGQGILDSYEQYF
TRBV20-1	-	once	TRBJ1-1	TGCAGTGCTAGAAGAGGTGCGGGGAACACTGAAGCTTTCTTT	CSARRGAGNTEAFF
TRBV7-2	TRBD1	few	TRBJ2-7	TGTGCCAGCAGCTTAGGGACAGGGGGGCGCGAGCAGTACTTC	CASSLGTGGREQYF
TRBV5-1	-	many	TRBJ1-3	TGCGCCAGCAGCTTGGATTCAATAGGCTCTGGAAACACCATATATTTT	CASSLDSIGSGNTIYF
TRBV7-2	-	-	TRBJ2-2	TGTGCCAGCAGCTTAGTTGGGACCAAACCCGGGGAGCTGTTTTTT	CASSLVGTKPGELFF
TRBV6-2/TRBV6-3	-	-	TRBJ1-5	TGTGCCAGCACCTCGGAGTGGCAGCCCCAGCATTTT	CASTSEWQPQHF
TRBV24-1	-	-	TRBJ1-4	TGTGCCACCAGTGATTCAGCACCTGCAACTAATGAAAAACTGTTTTTT	CATSDSAPATNEKLFF
TRBV6-1	-	many	TRBJ1-3	TGTGCCAGCAGTGGAAGGAGGTCCCTCGGGGGCTCTGGAAACACCATATATTTT	CASSGRRSLGGSGNTIYF
TRBV7-8	TRBD1	-	TRBJ2-7	TGTGCCAGCAGCCCGACAGGGAAAGAGCAGTACTTC	CASSPTGKEQYF
TRBV2	-	few	TRBJ2-4	TGTGCCAGCACAGAATCTCTAGCCAAAAACATTCAGTACTTC	CASTESLAKNIQYF
TRBV9	-	few	TRBJ2-1	TGTGCCAGCAGCGTAACCGGGAGTGCCACCTACAATGAGCAGTTCTTC	CASSVTGSATYNEQFF
TRBV7-9	TRBD2	many	TRBJ2-7	TGTGCCAGCAGCGCGGCTGGACTAGCGCCCTACGAGCAGTACTTC	CASSAAGLAPYEQYF
TRBV12-3/TRBV12-4	-	-	TRBJ2-1	TGTGCCAGCAGTTTAGAGGAAAATTACAATGAGCAGTTCTTC	CASSLEENYNEQFF
TRBV12-3/TRBV12-4	-	few	TRBJ1-1	TGTGCCAGCAGTTTCGAAACAGGGCGAGCTTTCTTT	CASSFETGRAFF
TRBV6-2/TRBV6-3	TRBD2	few	TRBJ2-1	TGTGCCAGCAGCAACCTGGGGACTAGCGGGATGGGTGAGCAGTTCTTC	CASSNLGTSGMGEQFF
TRBV15	-	-	TRBJ2-5	TGTGCCACCAGCAGAGGGGTTAGAGAAGAGACCCAGTACTTC	CATSRGVREETQYF
TRBV7-2	-	-	TRBJ2-7	TGTGCCAGCAGCTTTCACGAATCCTACGAGCAGTACTTC	CASSFHESYEQYF
TRBV20-1	-	-	TRBJ1-1	TGCAGTGCTGGGAGGGGGGCAATGAACACTGAAGCTTTCTTT	CSAGRGAMNTEAFF
TRBV20-1	TRBD1	-	TRBJ1-1	TGCAGTGCTACTCCCGGGACAGGGGACACTGAAGCTTTCTTT	CSATPGTGDTEAFF
TRBV28	TRBD1	-	TRBJ2-7	TGTGCCAGCATCAACCCTCCGGGCAGGGGGTTTTACGAGCAGTACTTC	CASINPPGRGFYEQYF
TRBV29-1	TRBD2	few	TRBJ2-1	TGCAGCGTTGATGCTAGCGGAACCTACAATGAGCAGTTCTTC	CSVDASGTYNEQFF
TRBV7-3	-	few	TRBJ2-7	TGTGCCAGCAGCTTAAGATCGTCTGGCGAGCAGTACTTC	CASSLRSSGEQYF
TRBV7-6	-	few	TRBJ1-4	TGTGCCAGCAGCCTAGAGATGGGGCGTCCTAATGAAAAACTGTTTTTT	CASSLEMGRPNEKLFF
TRBV7-2	-	many	TRBJ2-4	TGTGCCAGCAGCAAGGGGGGGGGGATTGACATTCAGTACTTC	CASSKGGGIDIQYF
TRBV7-2	TRBD2	many	TRBJ2-3	TGTGCCAGCAGCTCCCGGGGGGGGAGGGGCACAGATACGCAGTATTTT	CASSSRGGRGTDTQYF
TRBV19	TRBD2	-	TRBJ2-3	TGTGCCAGTAGCTCGACTAGCGCAAGCACAGATACGCAGTATTTT	CASSSTSASTDTQYF
TRBV12-3/TRBV12-4	TRBD1	-	TRBJ1-6	TGTGCCAGCAGCCCTGGGACAGATAATTCACCCCTCCACTTT	CASSPGTDNSPLHF
TRBV7-9	TRBD2	-	TRBJ2-3	TGTGCCAGCACCCCAGGAAACGGTGTAGCGGGAGTCACAGATACGCAGTATTTT	CASTPGNGVAGVTDTQYF
TRBV7-9	TRBD1	many	TRBJ2-5	TGTGCCAGCACCACAGGGGAGTTGGAGACCCAGTACTTC	CASTTGELETQYF
TRBV4-3	-	few	TRBJ2-3	TGCGCCAGCAGCCAAACGGGGTTGCCGGGAGATACGCAGTATTTT	CASSQTGLPGDTQYF
TRBV7-2	TRBD1	many	TRBJ1-5	TGTGCCAGCAGCCCGCAGGGGGGTTCGTATCAGCCCCAGCATTTT	CASSPQGGSYQPQHF
TRBV4-3	-	-	TRBJ2-6	TGCGCCAGCAGCCAAGAAGAGGGACGCCCTGGGGCCAACGTCCTGACTTTC	CASSQEEGRPGANVLTF
TRBV11-3	-	-	TRBJ2-1	TGTGCCAGCAGAAATGACCCCGACAATGAGCAGTTCTTC	CASRNDPDNEQFF
TRBV20-1	TRBD1	few	TRBJ1-1	TGCAGTGCCAGCCGATTTGACAGGGGCACTGAAGCTTTCTTT	CSASRFDRGTEAFF
TRBV12-3/TRBV12-4	TRBD1	many	TRBJ2-7	TGTGCCACCAGATTGACAGGGGCCTACGAGCAGTACTTC	CATRLTGAYEQYF
TRBV7-2	-	few	TRBJ2-5	TGTGCCAGCAGCTCAGGACTCCTAGGAAGAGAGACCCAGTACTTC	CASSSGLLGRETQYF
TRBV6-1	-	many	TRBJ1-2	TGTGCCAGCAGTTGGCAGGGAGGGACACCCAATGGCTACACCTTC	CASSWQGGTPNGYTF
TRBV14	-	-	TRBJ2-4	TGTGCCAGCAGCCAAGCCGGGGTAAAAACAATTCAGTACTTC	CASSQAGVKTIQYF
TRBV6-1	TRBD2	few	TRBJ2-3	TGTGCCAGCAGTTCCCCGACTAGCGGATTCACAGATACGCAGTATTTT	CASSSPTSGFTDTQYF
TRBV27	-	few	TRBJ2-1	TGTGCCAGCAGTTTATCGGGAGCGCGCAATGAGCAGTTCTTC	CASSLSGARNEQFF
TRBV7-8	-	many	TRBJ1-1	TGTGCCAGCAGCTTAGCCGGCAGGGTGGACACTGAAGCTTTCTTT	CASSLAGRVDTEAFF
TRBV2	-	few	TRBJ2-7	TGTGCCAGCACCCTTATCCCGGGACCGGTTGGAGTTAACGAGCAGTACTTC	CASTLIPGPVGVNEQYF
TRBV29-1	-	-	TRBJ2-7	TGCAGCGCAATCACCGGGGCGTACGAGCAGTACTTC	CSAITGAYEQYF
TRBV6-6	TRBD1	few	TRBJ2-1	TGTGCCAGCAGGGACAGGGGTGAGCAGTTCTTC	CASRDRGEQFF
TRBV11-3	TRBD1	-	TRBJ1-4	TGTGCCAGCAGCCGACCGGACAGGTCTAATGAAAAACTGTTTTTT	CASSRPDRSNEKLFF
TRBV7-3	TRBD1	few	TRBJ2-2	TGTGCCAGCAGGCGGGGACAGGGGACCGGGGAGCTGTTTTTT	CASRRGQGTGELFF
TRBV5-8	TRBD2	-	TRBJ2-3	TGTGCCAGCAGCTTGCATTTCGGCCGAAGGACTAGCGTAGGGAGCACAGATACGCAGTATTTT	CASSLHFGRRTSVGSTDTQYF
TRBV7-8	TRBD2	many	TRBJ2-3	TGTGCCAGCAGCCCCACTAGCGGCACAGATACGCAGTATTTT	CASSPTSGTDTQYF
TRBV5-5	-	-	TRBJ1-2	TGTGCCAGCAGCTTTTCTAACTATGGCTACACCTTC	CASSFSNYGYTF
TRBV6-1	TRBD2	many	TRBJ2-5	TGTGCCACTCCTTCGGGACTAGCGGGAGTTGAGACCCAGTACTTC	CATPSGLAGVETQYF
TRBV12-3/TRBV12-4	TRBD1	many	TRBJ1-2	TGTGCCACCGGACAGGGGGCGACTAACTATGGCTACACCTTC	CATGQGATNYGYTF
TRBV7-2	TRBD1	-	TRBJ1-1	TGTGCCAGCAGCTTCGACAGGGGGCGCGGGGCTTTCTTT	CASSFDRGRGAFF
TRBV19	-	many	TRBJ1-1	TGTGCCAGTAGTTTCCGGGACGGTGAAGCTTTCTTT	CASSFRDGEAFF
TRBV12-3/TRBV12-4	-	many	TRBJ2-1	TGTGCCAGCACCGACTATGAGGGAGCGGGCAATGAGCAGTTCTTC	CASTDYEGAGNEQFF
TRBV6-2/TRBV6-3	-	-	TRBJ2-5	TGTGCCAGCAGTCACCAAGAGACCCAGTACTTC	CASSHQETQYF
TRBV7-8	-	few	TRBJ2-4	TGTGCCAGCAGCTCCCGGGACCTCTCCTTAGCCAAAAACATTCAGTACTTC	CASSSRDLSLAKNIQYF
TRBV7-2	-	-	TRBJ2-3	TGTGCCAGCACACAGGGAATCACCACAGATACGCAGTATTTT	CASTQGITTDTQYF